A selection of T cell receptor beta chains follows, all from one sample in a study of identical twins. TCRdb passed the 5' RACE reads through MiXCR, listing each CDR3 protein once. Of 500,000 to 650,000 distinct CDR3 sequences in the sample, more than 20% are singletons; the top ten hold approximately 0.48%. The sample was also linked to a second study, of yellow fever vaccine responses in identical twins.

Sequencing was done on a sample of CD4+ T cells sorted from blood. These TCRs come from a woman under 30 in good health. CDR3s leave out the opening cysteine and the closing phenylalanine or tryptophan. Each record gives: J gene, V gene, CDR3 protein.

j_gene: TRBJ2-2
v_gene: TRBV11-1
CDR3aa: ASSLDRLAGVTGELF

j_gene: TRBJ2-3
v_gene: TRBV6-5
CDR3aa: ASSYEDRGRADTQY

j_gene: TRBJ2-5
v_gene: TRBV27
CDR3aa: ASKGLAAWETQY

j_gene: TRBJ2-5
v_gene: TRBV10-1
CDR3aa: ASSESPDLETQY

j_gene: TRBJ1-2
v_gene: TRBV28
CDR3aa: ASSLLSGGTYGYT

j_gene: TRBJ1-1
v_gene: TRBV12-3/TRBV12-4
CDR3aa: ASGLKLNTEAF

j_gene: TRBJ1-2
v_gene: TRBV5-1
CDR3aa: ASRDATGNYGYT

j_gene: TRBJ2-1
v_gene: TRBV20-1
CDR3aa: SAGDSSLRQGEQF

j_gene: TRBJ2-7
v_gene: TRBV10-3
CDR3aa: AISDRKFYEQY

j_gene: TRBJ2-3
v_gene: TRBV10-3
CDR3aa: AIGGTSGTRTDTQY